There are a few counts of the clone carrying this TCR beta chain. The use of a sample-barcoded 5' primer and a J-beta primer mix characterized a second PCR of 7 to 11 cycles. MiXCR was run by TCRdb on the 5' RACE reads, yielding one entry per CDR3 protein. Among 750,000 to 950,000 distinct CDR3 sequences listed, almost 30% were seen once. The sample belongs to a study of blood T cells in healthy people across ages. The CDR3 consists of 13 residues. Looked up from germline, CDR1 is MNHEY and CDR2 is SVGEGT. Trimming took off 2 bases at V and 9 bases at J, with 11 bases between the two ends. These records were also assigned to another study, of T cells of mothers and their children.

The V gene is TRBV6-2 or TRBV6-3, the J gene TRBJ1-5; the D gene is possibly TRBD1 (5 bases). This TCR derives from a middle-aged woman in good health. Sequenced: blood. The CDR3 here is CASSYGQGRPQHF. The DNA for the CDR3 is TGTGCCAGCAGTTACGGGCAGGGTCGGCCCCAGCATTTT.